This T cell receptor (beta chain) was retrieved from a study of cytomegalovirus exposure and HLA in healthy donors. Across the study: Among about 179 million T cells, an earlier analysis found roughly 100 million unique TCR beta sequences. Study results and caveats: Highly shared variants forming one cluster were likely a sequencing artifact. Researchers reported from a later analysis that most CMV-associated TCR beta chains appeared HLA-restricted.

Germline assignment: CDR1 LNHDA and CDR2 SQIVND (reference sequence). This CDR3 region has 15 residues. Trimming at V came to 2 bases and at J to 0 bases, leaving 0 bases not matched to a gene. These donors, healthy bone marrow donors, were studied. Note on this clone: The antigen is not known.

Primers: 60 Vbeta forward and 13 Jbeta reverse. Method: immunoSEQ multiplex PCR; TCRdb's copy keeps in-frame clones and lacks some. The repertoire holds approximately 150,000 clones, around 80% seen once, with roughly 13% in the top ten. This receptor was identified in a woman between 45 and 65 years old in good health and CMV-seropositive. Sequencing input: PBMCs. V and J are TRBV19 and TRBJ2-3; 9 bases are a match to TRBD2. The CDR3 bases are TGTGCCAGTAGTATAAGCGGGGGGAGCACAGATACGCAGTATTTT. Translated, it gives CASSISGGSTDTQYF.